The next 20 T cell receptor beta chains were all read from a single sample in a study of blood T cell repertoires in COVID-19. Profiled with immunoSEQ multiplex PCR; TCRdb holds only in-frame clones, not every one. The table shows some 320,000 clones, with about 90% occurring only once. Material for sequencing was peripheral blood. These receptors were obtained from a woman aged 30 to 39 with COVID-19, enrolled during active disease.

The J gene is TRBJ2-7, the V gene TRBV2; 12 nucleotides agree with TRBD2. Germline assignment: CDR1 SNHLY and CDR2 FYNNEI. V gave up 2 bases and J gave up 3 bases; unmatched junction bases: 11. CDR3 length: 18 amino acids. The CDR3 region is CASSELVASGGAIYEQYF. CDR3 in DNA: TGTGCCAGCAGTGAATTGGTAGCTAGCGGGGGGGCTATCTACGAGCAGTACTTC.

CDR3 amino acids: CASSQELPAGSTDTQYF. In nucleotides, the CDR3 is TGTGCCAGCAGCCAAGAACTACCAGCGGGCTCCACAGATACGCAGTATTTT. The rearrangement links TRBV4-2 to TRBJ2-3, with D possibly matching TRBD2 (6 bases). There are 17 residues in the CDR3. Trimming cost V 0 bases and J 2 bases, with 15 bases left between them. Germline-derived CDR1 and CDR2 are LGHNA and YNFKEQ.

The CDR3 bases are TGTGCCAGCAGTGGCGACAGAACTGAAGCTTTCTTT. Protein: CASSGDRTEAFF. The gene calls are TRBV2 and TRBJ1-1; tentative D call: TRBD1 (5 bases). V was clipped by 4 bases and J by 5 bases, with 8 bases between them. This CDR3 is built from 12 residues. Germline lookup yields CDR1 SNHLY and CDR2 FYNNEI. Complete variable domain (other parts from reference TRBV2 and TRBJ1-1): EPEVTQTPSHQVTQMGQEVILRCVPISNHLYFYWYRQILGQKVEFLVSFYNNEISEKSEIFDDQFSVERPDGSNFTLKIRSTKLEDSAMYFCASSGDRTEAFFGQGTRLTVV.

The chain recombines TRBV7-9 with TRBJ1-2; 8 bases are shared with TRBD1. Germline V gives CDR1 SEHNR, CDR2 FQNEAQ (reference sequence). CDR3 length equals 18 residues. V trimming: 1 base; J trimming: 5 bases; junction bases outside the gene matches: 15. DNA of the CDR3: TGTGCCAGCAGCTTAGTCGCGGACAGGGATGGTCGGAGATATGGCTACACCTTC. Its translation is CASSLVADRDGRRYGYTF.

The chain is built from TRBV5-1 and TRBJ2-5, with D maybe TRBD1 (6 bases). Deletions cut 2 bases from V and 0 bases from J, with 11 bases between. Germline CDR1 SGHRS, CDR2 YFSETQ. The CDR3 has 15 amino acids. The chain's CDR3 is CASSLLGQYQETQYF. CDR3 nucleotide sequence: TGCGCCAGCAGCTTACTCGGACAGTACCAAGAGACCCAGTACTTC.

The chain joins TRBV13 to TRBJ1-4, with D perhaps TRBD1 (6 bases). CDR3 size: 13 residues. The germline gives CDR1 PRHDT, CDR2 FYEKMQ (reference sequence). Between the trimmed V and J ends, which lost 2 bases and 8 bases, there was a span of 9 bases. The CDR3 region has the DNA TGTGCCAGCAGCTTAAGGGGGAAAGAAAAACTGTTTTTT. Its translation is CASSLRGKEKLFF.

V gene TRBV4-1 combines with J gene TRBJ1-6, with D possibly matching TRBD1 (5 bases). Germline assignment: CDR1 MGHRA and CDR2 YSYEKL. The CDR3 contains 16 residues. Trimming removed 1 base from V and 5 bases from J, with 12 bases in between. Written as DNA, the CDR3 is TGCGCCAGCAGCCAAGGGACACAAACTAATAATTCACCCCTCCACTTT. As protein: CASSQGTQTNNSPLHF.

The chain carries TRBV7-7 and TRBJ2-7, with a weak D call TRBD2 (5 bases). Trimming stripped 3 bases from V and 6 bases from J, with 15 bases between. The germline gives CDR1 SSHAT, CDR2 FNYEAQ (reference sequence). This CDR3 comprises 14 residues. CDR3: CASSFAGGESEQYF. In DNA, the CDR3 is TGTGCCAGCAGCTTTGCGGGTGGGGAGAGCGAGCAGTACTTC.

This clone has just a few counts. The J gene is TRBJ2-7, the V gene TRBV10-3, with 11 bases identical to TRBD1. This CDR3 region has 14 residues. With 0 bases clipped from V and 12 bases from J, the junction kept 7 bases outside the gene matches. Germline loops: CDR1 ENHRY, CDR2 SYGVKD. DNA of the CDR3: TGTGCCATCAGTGAGTCGGGGACAGGGGGTCCATTGTACTTC. Its protein product is CAISESGTGGPLYF.

V and J are TRBV11-2 and TRBJ1-1; D might be TRBD1 (6 bases). Germline loops: CDR1 SGHAT, CDR2 FQNNGV. The CDR3 loop spans 14 amino acids. V was cut by 0 bases and J by 10 bases, with 15 bases left in between. CDR3 in amino acids: CASSLEFRGGGAFF. The CDR3, as DNA: TGTGCCAGCAGCTTAGAATTCAGGGGTGGGGGAGCTTTCTTT.

The rearrangement joins TRBV7-2 to TRBJ1-6, with D possibly TRBD1 on 5 matching bases. V lost 2 bases and J lost 7, with 12 bases in between. The CDR3 is made up of 15 amino acids. Germline CDR1 is SGHTA and CDR2 is FQGNSA. CDR3 nucleotides: TGTGCCAGCAGCTTACATGGAGGGGTCAATTCACCCCTCCACTTT. Its protein is CASSLHGGVNSPLHF.

The chain is built from TRBV2 and TRBJ1-3; D may be TRBD1 (6 bases). Trimming removed 3 bases at V and 10 bases at J, with 13 bases between. The germline gives CDR1 SNHLY, CDR2 FYNNEI. This CDR3 spans 13 amino acids. CDR3 bases: TGTGCCAGCAGTGATAACAGGGAAGGGACCATATATTTT. Its translation: CASSDNREGTIYF. The full variable domain, in which reference TRBV2 and TRBJ1-3 provide the parts outside the CDR3, is EPEVTQTPSHQVTQMGQEVILRCVPISNHLYFYWYRQILGQKVEFLVSFYNNEISEKSEIFDDQFSVERPDGSNFTLKIRSTKLEDSAMYFCASSDNREGTIYFGEGSWLTVV.

The chain couples TRBV5-1 to TRBJ2-1, with 12 bases lining up with TRBD2. CDR3 length: 20 amino acids. The germline CDR1 and CDR2 sequences are SGHRS and YFSETQ. Trimming removed 4 bases from V and 6 bases from J; junction bases left unmatched: 20. For the CDR3, the DNA is TGCGCCAGCAGCCCAGGACTAGCGGGGATTCTTACAACCCTTAGCAATGAGCAGTTCTTC. Translated, it gives CASSPGLAGILTTLSNEQFF.

As for this clone: This CDR3 is also generated by other DNA sequences in the sample. The rearrangement links TRBV5-1 to TRBJ2-7; 7 bases map to TRBD2. The CDR3 has 14 residues. Losses at the gene ends were 2 bases for V and 0 bases for J; bases not matched to a gene: 2. Germline values: CDR1 SGHRS, CDR2 YFSETQ. For the CDR3, the DNA is TGCGCCAGCAGCTTAGCGGGGCTCTCCTACGAGCAGTACTTC. This sequence encodes CASSLAGLSYEQYF.

The V and J genes are TRBV7-9 and TRBJ1-2; D remains ambiguous. The ends were cut back, 4 bases at V and 8 bases at J, with 8 bases in the middle. This CDR3 is built from 11 residues. Germline lookup yields CDR1 SEHNR and CDR2 FQNEAQ (reference sequence). The CDR3 nucleotides read TGTGCCAGCAGCTCCCCAGTAGGCTACACCTTC. Its translation is CASSSPVGYTF.

In nucleotides, the CDR3 is TGTGCCAGTAGTCCGGGACTCCCTTGGGGTGAAAAACTGTTTTTT. This translates into CASSPGLPWGEKLFF. This sequence joins TRBV19 and TRBJ1-4, with D perhaps matching TRBD1 (5 bases). This CDR3 is 15 amino acids long. Germline lookup yields CDR1 LNHDA and CDR2 SQIVND (reference sequence). Trimming removed 5 bases from V and 7 bases from J, with 17 bases in between.

This chain links TRBV3-1 (or the pseudogene TRBV3-2) with TRBJ2-1; D not resolved. This CDR3 comprises 15 residues. Germline assignment: CDR1 LGHDT and CDR2 YNNKEL (reference sequence). V lost 1 base to trimming and J lost 3 bases, with 10 bases between them. This CDR3 reads CASSQAPSRYNEQFF. The CDR3 DNA follows: TGTGCCAGCAGCCAAGCCCCGAGTCGCTACAATGAGCAGTTCTTC.

The chain joins TRBV11-2 to TRBJ2-2; weak D call: TRBD1 (6 bases). Germline CDR1 is SGHAT and CDR2 is FQNNGV. The CDR3 is 18 amino acids. V was trimmed by 2 bases and J by 1 base, leaving 17 bases between them. CDR3 residues: CASSLIGGLRRNTGELFF. For the CDR3, the DNA is TGTGCCAGCAGCTTAATTGGGGGCCTCCGAAGGAACACCGGGGAGCTGTTTTTT.

V is TRBV13 and J is TRBJ2-1; the D gene is possibly TRBD2 (5 bases). The CDR3 has 12 amino acids. Germline V gives CDR1 PRHDT, CDR2 FYEKMQ (reference sequence). Trimming shortened V by 3 bases and J by 9 bases, and 9 bases separated the two germline ends. This CDR3 is CASSFGKAEQFF. The CDR3 nucleotides read TGTGCCAGCAGCTTCGGGAAGGCTGAGCAGTTCTTC.

This chain uses TRBV28 with TRBJ2-7; D is unclear. The CDR3 is made up of 15 amino acids. Looked up from germline, CDR1 is MDHEN and CDR2 is SYDVKM. V was cut by 2 bases and J by 2 bases, with 13 bases left in between. This CDR3 reads CASSLNLISTYEQYF. The DNA of the CDR3 is TGTGCCAGCAGTTTAAACTTGATTTCTACCTACGAGCAGTACTTC.